A selection of T cell receptor beta chains follows, all from one sample in a study of CD8+ T cells in alopecia areata. Using immunoSEQ multiplex PCR, the repertoire was profiled, and TCRdb retains in-frame clones only, with some absent. The table includes over 50,000 clones, approximately 43% detected once. Sequenced here: CD8+ T cells sorted from blood, sampled at week 0. The source is a human donor with alopecia areata. Each CDR3 is given with its conserved first and last residue. Each record gives: J gene, V gene, CDR3 protein.

J: TRBJ2-7; V: TRBV29-1; CDR3: CSVWTGINYEQYF
J: TRBJ1-1; V: TRBV29-1; CDR3: CSVDREWNAEAFF
J: TRBJ1-1; V: TRBV11-2; CDR3: CASSLGPGTEAFF
J: TRBJ2-3; V: TRBV9; CDR3: CASSALSHTQYF
J: TRBJ2-5; V: TRBV7-9; CDR3: CASSLREEQYF
J: NA; V: TRBV4-1; CDR3: CASSQGQGTPEQYF
J: TRBJ2-7; V: TRBV5-1; CDR3: CASSYGWGANYEQYF
J: TRBJ2-7; V: TRBV27; CDR3: CASSLQTGPEQYF
J: TRBJ1-1; V: TRBV2; CDR3: CASRGPREGAFF
J: TRBJ1-1; V: TRBV7-2; CDR3: CASSLAQGAPRGEAFF
J: TRBJ1-2; V: TRBV11-2; CDR3: CASSPSGNYGYTF
J: TRBJ1-2; V: TRBV6-5; CDR3: CASTDAAYPNYGYTF
J: TRBJ2-1; V: TRBV27; CDR3: CASSLAGGYNEQFF
J: TRBJ2-1; V: TRBV7-9; CDR3: CASSAGPSGFEQFF
J: TRBJ2-7; V: TRBV6-4; CDR3: CASSDVLAGTSYEQYF
J: TRBJ2-7; V: TRBV5-1; CDR3: CASSGGLTYEQYF
J: TRBJ2-1; V: TRBV19; CDR3: CASSIQTSDYGEQFF
J: TRBJ2-7; V: TRBV5-1; CDR3: CASSLNRYEQYF
J: TRBJ1-2; V: TRBV7-2; CDR3: CASSFVSDSYGYTF
J: TRBJ2-5; V: TRBV14; CDR3: CASSQWRRQETQYF
J: TRBJ1-1; V: TRBV9; CDR3: CASSVGGTEAFF
J: TRBJ2-1; V: TRBV4-1; CDR3: CASSQEGRGGPNEQFF
J: TRBJ2-7; V: TRBV2; CDR3: CASNTVSSYEQYF
J: TRBJ2-2; V: TRBV19; CDR3: CASSATGELFF
J: TRBJ2-6; V: TRBV29-1; CDR3: CSVRTGLDSGANVLTF
J: TRBJ2-5; V: TRBV2; CDR3: CASSAFPEAQETQYF
J: TRBJ2-7; V: TRBV29-1; CDR3: CSVLDRGSSYEQYF
J: TRBJ2-2; V: TRBV29-1; CDR3: CSVEFTGAGTGELFF
J: TRBJ2-7; V: TRBV27; CDR3: CASSFRTTASGYEQYF
J: TRBJ1-1; V: TRBV11-2; CDR3: CASSPPGAGMNTEAFF
J: TRBJ2-7; V: TRBV29-1; CDR3: CSAAIPTGYEQYF
J: TRBJ2-7; V: TRBV9; CDR3: CASSVDDSTYEQYF